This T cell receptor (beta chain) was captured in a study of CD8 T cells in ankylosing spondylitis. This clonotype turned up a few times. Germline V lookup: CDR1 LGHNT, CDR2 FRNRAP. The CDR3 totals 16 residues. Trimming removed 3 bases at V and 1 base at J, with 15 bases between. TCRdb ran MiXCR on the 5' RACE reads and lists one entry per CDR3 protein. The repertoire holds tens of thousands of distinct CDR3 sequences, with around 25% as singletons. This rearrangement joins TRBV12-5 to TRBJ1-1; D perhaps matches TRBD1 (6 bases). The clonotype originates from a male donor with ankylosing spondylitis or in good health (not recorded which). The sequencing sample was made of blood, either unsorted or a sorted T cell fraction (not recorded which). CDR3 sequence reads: CASGFAVGGRNTEAFF. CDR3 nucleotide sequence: TGTGCTAGTGGTTTCGCGGTGGGGGGCCGGAACACTGAAGCTTTCTTT.